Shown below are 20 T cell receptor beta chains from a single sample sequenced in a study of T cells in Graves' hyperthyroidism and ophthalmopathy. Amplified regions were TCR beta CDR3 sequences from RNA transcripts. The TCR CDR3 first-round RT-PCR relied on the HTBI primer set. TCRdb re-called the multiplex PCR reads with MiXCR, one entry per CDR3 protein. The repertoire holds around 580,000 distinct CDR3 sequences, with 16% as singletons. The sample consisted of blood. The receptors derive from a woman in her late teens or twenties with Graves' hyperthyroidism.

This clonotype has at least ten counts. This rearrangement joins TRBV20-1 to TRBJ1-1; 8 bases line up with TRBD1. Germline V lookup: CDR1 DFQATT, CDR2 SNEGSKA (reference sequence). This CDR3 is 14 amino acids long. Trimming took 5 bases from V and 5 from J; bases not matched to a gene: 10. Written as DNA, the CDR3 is TGCAGTGCTCCCAGATTAACAGGGGGTACTGAAGCTTTCTTT. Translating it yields CSAPRLTGGTEAFF.

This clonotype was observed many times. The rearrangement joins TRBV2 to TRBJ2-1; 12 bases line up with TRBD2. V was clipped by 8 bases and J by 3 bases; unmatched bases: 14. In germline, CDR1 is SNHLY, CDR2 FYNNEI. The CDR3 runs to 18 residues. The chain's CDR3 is CASYRTGASGRGYNEQFF. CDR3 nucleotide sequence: TGTGCCAGCTATCGGACAGGGGCTAGCGGGAGGGGCTACAATGAGCAGTTCTTC.

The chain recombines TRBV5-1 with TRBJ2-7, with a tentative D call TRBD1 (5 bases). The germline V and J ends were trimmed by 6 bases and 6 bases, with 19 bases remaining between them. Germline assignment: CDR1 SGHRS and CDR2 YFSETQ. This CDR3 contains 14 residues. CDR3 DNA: TGCGCCAGCACCCCCCTTCAGGGAAGCTGCGAGCAGTACTTC. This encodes CASTPLQGSCEQYF.

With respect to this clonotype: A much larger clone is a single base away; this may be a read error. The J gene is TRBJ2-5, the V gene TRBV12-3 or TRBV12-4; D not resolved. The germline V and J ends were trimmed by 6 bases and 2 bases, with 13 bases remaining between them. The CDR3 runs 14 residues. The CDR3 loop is CASRPSAAQETQYF. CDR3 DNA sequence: TGTGCCAGCAGACCTAGTGCAGCGCAAGAGACCCAGTACTTC.

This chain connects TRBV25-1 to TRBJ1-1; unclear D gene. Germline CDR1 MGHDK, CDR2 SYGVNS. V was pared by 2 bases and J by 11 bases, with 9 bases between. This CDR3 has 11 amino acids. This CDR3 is CASSETGTAFF. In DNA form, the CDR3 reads TGTGCCAGCAGTGAAACCGGAACGGCTTTCTTT.

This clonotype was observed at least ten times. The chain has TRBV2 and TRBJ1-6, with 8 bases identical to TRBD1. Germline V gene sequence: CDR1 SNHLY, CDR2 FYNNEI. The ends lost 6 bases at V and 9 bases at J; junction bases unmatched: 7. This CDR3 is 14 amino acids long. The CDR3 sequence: CASSRTGMGSPLHF. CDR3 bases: TGTGCCAGCAGCCGGACAGGGATGGGTTCACCCCTCCACTTT.

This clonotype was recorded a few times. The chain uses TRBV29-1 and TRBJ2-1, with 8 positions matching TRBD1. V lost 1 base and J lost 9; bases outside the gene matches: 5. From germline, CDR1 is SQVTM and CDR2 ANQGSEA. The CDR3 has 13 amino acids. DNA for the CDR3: TGCAGCGTTGAAGGACAGGGGTCGGGTGAGCAGTTCTTC. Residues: CSVEGQGSGEQFF.

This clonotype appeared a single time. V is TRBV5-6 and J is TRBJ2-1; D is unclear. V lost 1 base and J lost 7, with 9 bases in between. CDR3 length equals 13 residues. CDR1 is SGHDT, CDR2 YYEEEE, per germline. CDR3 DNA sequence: TGTGCCAGCAGCTTGACTGGTCGAAATGAGCAGTTCTTC. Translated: CASSLTGRNEQFF.

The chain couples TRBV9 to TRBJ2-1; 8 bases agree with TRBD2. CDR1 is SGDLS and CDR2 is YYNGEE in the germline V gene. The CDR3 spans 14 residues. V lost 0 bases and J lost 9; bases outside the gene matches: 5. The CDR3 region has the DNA TGTGCCAGCAGCGTAGTCGGGGGGGCCGTTGAGCAGTTCTTC. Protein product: CASSVVGGAVEQFF.

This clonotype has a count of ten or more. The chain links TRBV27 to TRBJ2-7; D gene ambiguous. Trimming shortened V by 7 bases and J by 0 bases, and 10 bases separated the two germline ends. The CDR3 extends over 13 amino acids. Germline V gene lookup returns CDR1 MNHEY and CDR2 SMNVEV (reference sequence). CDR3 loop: CASKKRASYEQYF. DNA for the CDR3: TGTGCCAGCAAAAAACGGGCCTCCTACGAGCAGTACTTC.

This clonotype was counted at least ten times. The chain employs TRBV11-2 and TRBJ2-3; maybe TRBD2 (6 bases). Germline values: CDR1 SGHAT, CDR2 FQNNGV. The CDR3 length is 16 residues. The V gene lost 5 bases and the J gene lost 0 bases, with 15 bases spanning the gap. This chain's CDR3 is CASSRRIAESTDTQYF. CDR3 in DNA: TGTGCCAGCAGCCGAAGGATAGCGGAGAGCACAGATACGCAGTATTTT.

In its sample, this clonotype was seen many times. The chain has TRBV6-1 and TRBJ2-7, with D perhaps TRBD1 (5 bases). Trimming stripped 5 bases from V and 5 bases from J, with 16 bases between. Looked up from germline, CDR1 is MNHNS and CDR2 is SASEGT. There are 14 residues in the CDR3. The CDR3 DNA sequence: TGTGCCAGCAGTTTGCAGGGTTTCCTCCACGAGCAGTACTTC. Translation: CASSLQGFLHEQYF.

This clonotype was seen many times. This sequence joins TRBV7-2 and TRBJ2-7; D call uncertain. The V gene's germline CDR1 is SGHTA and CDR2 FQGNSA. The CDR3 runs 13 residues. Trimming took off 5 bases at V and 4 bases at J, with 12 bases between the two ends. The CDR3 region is CASSPPSLYEQYF. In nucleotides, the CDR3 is TGTGCCAGCAGCCCTCCCAGCCTTTACGAGCAGTACTTC.

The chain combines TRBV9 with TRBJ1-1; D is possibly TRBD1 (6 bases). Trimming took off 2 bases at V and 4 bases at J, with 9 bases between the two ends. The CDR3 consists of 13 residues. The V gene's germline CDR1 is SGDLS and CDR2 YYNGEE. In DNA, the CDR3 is TGTGCCAGCAGCGTCAGGGGTAGCACTGAAGCTTTCTTT. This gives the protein CASSVRGSTEAFF. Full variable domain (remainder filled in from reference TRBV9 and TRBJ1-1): DSGVTQTPKHLITATGQRVTLRCSPRSGDLSVYWYQQSLDQGLQFLIQYYNGEERAKGNILERFSAQQFPDLHSELNLSSLELGDSALYFCASSVRGSTEAFFGQGTRLTVV.

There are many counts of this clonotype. The chain's CDR3 is CASSPGQRNTF. CDR3 nucleotides: TGTGCCAGCAGTCCCGGACAGAGAAACACCTTC. This sequence joins TRBV12-3 or TRBV12-4 and TRBJ1-2, with a possible D match to TRBD1 (6 bases). The CDR3 totals 11 residues. V lost 5 bases and J lost 12, with 13 bases in between.

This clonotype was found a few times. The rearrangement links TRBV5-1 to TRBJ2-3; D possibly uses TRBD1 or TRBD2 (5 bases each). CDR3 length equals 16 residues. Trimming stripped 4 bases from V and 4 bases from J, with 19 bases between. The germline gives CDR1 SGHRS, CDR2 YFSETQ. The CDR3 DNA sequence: TGCGCCAGCAGCCCACGCCCGAGGGGCGAATCAGATACGCAGTATTTT. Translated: CASSPRPRGESDTQYF. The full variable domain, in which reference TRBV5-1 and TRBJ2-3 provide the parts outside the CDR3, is KAGVTQTPRYLIKTRGQQVTLSCSPISGHRSVSWYQQTPGQGLQFLFEYFSETQRNKGNFPGRFSGRQFSNSRSEMNVSTLELGDSALYLCASSPRPRGESDTQYFGPGTRLTVL.

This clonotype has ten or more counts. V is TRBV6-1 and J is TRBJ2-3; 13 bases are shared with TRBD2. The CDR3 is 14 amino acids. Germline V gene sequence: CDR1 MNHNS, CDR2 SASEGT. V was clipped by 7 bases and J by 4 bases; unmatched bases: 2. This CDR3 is CASNGLAGADTQYF. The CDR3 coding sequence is TGTGCCAGCAACGGACTAGCGGGAGCAGATACGCAGTATTTT.

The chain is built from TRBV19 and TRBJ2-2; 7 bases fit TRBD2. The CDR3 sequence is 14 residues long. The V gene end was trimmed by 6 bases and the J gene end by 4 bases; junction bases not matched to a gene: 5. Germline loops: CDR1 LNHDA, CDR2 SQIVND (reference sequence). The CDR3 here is CASSQGLPTGELFF. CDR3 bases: TGTGCCAGTAGCCAGGGACTACCCACCGGGGAGCTGTTTTTT. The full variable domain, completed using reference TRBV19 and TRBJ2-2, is DGGITQSPKYLFRKEGQNVTLSCEQNLNHDAMYWYRQDPGQGLRLIYYSQIVNDFQKGDIAEGYSVSREKKESFPLTVTSAQKNPTAFYLCASSQGLPTGELFFGEGSRLTVL.

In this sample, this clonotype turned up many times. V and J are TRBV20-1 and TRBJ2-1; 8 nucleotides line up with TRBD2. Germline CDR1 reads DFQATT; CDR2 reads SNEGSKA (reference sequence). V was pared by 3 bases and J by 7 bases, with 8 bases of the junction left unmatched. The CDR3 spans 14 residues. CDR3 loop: CSASSSLAGNEQFF. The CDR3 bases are TGCAGTGCTAGTTCTTCCCTAGCGGGTAATGAGCAGTTCTTC.

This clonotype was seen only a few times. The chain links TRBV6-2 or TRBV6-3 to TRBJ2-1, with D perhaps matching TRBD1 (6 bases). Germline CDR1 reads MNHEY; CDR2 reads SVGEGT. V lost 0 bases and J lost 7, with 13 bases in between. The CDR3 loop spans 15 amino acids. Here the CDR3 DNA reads TGTGCCAGCAGTTACTCTGGTGGCAGGGGAAATGAGCAGTTCTTC. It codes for CASSYSGGRGNEQFF.